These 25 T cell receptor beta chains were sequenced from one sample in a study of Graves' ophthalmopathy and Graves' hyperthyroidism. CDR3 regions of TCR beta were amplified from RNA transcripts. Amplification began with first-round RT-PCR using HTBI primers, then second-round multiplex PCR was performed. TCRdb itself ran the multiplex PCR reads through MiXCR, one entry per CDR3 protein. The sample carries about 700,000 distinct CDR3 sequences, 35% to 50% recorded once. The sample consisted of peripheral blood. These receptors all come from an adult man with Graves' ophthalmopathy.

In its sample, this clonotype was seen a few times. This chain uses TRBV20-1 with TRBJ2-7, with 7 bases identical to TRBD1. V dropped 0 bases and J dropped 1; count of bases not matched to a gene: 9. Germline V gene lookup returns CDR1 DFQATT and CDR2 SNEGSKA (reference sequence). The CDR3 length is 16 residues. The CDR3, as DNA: TGCAGTGCTAGAGACCCTCGGACAGGTGATTCCTACGAGCAGTACTTC. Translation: CSARDPRTGDSYEQYF.

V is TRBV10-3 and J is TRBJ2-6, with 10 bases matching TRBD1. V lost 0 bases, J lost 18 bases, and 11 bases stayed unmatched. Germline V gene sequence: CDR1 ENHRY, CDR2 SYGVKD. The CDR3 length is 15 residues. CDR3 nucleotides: TGTGCCATCAGTGAGTCGAGGAGTGGGACAGGGGTTCGGACTTTC. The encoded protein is CAISESRSGTGVRTF.

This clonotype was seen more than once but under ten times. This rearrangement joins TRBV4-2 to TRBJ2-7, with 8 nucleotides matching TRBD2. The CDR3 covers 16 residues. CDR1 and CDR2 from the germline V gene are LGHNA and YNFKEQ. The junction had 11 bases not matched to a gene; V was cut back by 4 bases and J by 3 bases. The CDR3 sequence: CASSPSTSGTDYEQYF. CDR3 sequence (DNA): TGTGCCAGCAGCCCTTCAACTAGCGGTACAGACTACGAGCAGTACTTC.

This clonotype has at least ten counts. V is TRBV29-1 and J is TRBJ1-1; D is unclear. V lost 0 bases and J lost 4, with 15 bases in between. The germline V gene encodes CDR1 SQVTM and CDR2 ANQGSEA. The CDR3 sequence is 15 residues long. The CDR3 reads CSVEEPGGVGTEAFF. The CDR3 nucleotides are TGCAGCGTTGAAGAACCCGGCGGGGTTGGCACTGAAGCTTTCTTT.

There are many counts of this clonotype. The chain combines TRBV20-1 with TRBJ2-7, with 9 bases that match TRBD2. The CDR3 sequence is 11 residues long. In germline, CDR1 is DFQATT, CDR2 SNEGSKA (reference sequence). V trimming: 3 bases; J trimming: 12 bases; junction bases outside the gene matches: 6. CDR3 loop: CSARIGTSLYF. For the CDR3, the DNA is TGCAGTGCTAGGATCGGGACTAGCCTGTACTTC.

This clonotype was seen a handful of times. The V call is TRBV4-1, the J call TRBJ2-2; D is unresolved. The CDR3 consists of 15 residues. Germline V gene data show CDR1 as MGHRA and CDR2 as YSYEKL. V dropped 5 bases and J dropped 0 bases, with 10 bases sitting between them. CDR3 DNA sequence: TGCGCCAGCAGCATCCGGACGGCGAACACCGGGGAGCTGTTTTTT. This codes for CASSIRTANTGELFF.

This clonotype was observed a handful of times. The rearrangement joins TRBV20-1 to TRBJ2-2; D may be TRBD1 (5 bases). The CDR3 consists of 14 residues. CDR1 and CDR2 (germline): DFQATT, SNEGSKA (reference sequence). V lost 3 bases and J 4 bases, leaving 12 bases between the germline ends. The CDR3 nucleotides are TGCAGTGCTAGTAGGCAGGGTGGCACCGGGGAGCTGTTTTTT. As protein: CSASRQGGTGELFF.

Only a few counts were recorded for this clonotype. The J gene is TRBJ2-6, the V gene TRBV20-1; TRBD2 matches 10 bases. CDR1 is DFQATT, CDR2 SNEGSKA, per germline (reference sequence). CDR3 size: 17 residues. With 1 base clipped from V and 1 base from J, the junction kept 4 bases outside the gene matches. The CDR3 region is CSARVPSGSSGANVLTF. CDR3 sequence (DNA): TGCAGTGCTAGAGTCCCTAGCGGGAGTTCTGGGGCCAACGTCCTGACTTTC.

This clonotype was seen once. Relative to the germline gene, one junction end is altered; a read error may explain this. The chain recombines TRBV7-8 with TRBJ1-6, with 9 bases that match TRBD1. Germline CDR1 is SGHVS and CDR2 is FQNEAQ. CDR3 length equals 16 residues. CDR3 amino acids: CASSLADRGYNSPLHF. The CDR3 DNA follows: TGTGCCAGCAGCTTAGCGGACAGGGGCTATAATTCACCCCTCCACTTC.

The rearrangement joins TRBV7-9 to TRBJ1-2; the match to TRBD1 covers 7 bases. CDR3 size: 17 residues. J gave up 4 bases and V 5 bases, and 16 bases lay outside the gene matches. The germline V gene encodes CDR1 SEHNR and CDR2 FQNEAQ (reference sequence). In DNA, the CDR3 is TGTGCCAGCAGCCAACGGGACAGCTTAGGAAGTACCTATGGCTACACCTTC. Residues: CASSQRDSLGSTYGYTF. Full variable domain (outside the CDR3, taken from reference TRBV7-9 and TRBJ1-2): DTGVSQNPRHKITKRGQNVTFRCDPISEHNRLYWYRQTLGQGPEFLTYFQNEAQLEKSRLLSDRFSAERPKGSFSTLEIQRTEQGDSAMYLCASSQRDSLGSTYGYTFGSGTRLTVV.

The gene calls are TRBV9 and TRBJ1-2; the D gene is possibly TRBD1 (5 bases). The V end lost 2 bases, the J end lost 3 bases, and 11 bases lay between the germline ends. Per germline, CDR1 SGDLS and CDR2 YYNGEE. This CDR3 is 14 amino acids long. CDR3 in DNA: TGTGCCAGCAGCGTCCAGGGCGTCGACTATGGCTACACCTTC. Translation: CASSVQGVDYGYTF.

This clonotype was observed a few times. The CDR3 loop is CASSLGAGARVGSQYF. In nucleotides, the CDR3 is TGTGCCAGCAGCTTGGGGGCAGGGGCCCGCGTGGGAAGCCAGTACTTC. The gene calls are TRBV5-4 and TRBJ2-5; TRBD1 might be the D (6 bases). The CDR3 has 16 residues. Germline assignment: CDR1 SGHNT and CDR2 YYREEE (reference sequence). Trimming took 0 bases from V and 10 from J, leaving 22 bases between them. Full variable domain (missing parts from reference TRBV5-4 and TRBJ2-5): ETGVTQSPTHLIKTRGQQVTLRCSSQSGHNTVSWYQQALGQGPQFIFQYYREEENGRGNFPPRFSGLQFPNYSSELNVNALELDDSALYLCASSLGAGARVGSQYFGPGTRLLVL.

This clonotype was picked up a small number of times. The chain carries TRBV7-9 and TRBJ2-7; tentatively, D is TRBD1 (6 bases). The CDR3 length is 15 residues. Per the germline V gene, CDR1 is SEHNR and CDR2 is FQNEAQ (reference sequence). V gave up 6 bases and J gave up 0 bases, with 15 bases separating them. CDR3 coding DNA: TGTGCCAGCAGTCCGGACAGTCTACTCTCCTACGAGCAGTACTTC. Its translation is CASSPDSLLSYEQYF.

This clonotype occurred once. The CDR3 DNA is TGTGCCAGCAGCATGCTACTAGCGGGAGGGATGGAGACCCAGTACTTC. It translates to CASSMLLAGGMETQYF. The chain has TRBV7-2 and TRBJ2-5, with 13 bases identical to TRBD2. Germline V gene sequence: CDR1 SGHTA, CDR2 FQGNSA. The CDR3 is 16 amino acids. J gave up 5 bases and V 5 bases, and 8 bases lay outside the gene matches. The complete variable domain, with remaining parts taken from reference TRBV7-2 and TRBJ2-5, reads GAGVSQSPSNKVTEKGKDVELRCDPISGHTALYWYRQSLGQGLEFLIYFQGNSAPDKSGLPSDRFSAERTGGSVSTLTIQRTQQEDSAVYLCASSMLLAGGMETQYFGPGTRLLVL.

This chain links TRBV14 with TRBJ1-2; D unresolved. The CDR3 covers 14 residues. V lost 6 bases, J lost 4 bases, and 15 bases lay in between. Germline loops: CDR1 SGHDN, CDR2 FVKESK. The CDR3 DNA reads TGTGCCAGCAGTTTATTACCCCCGCTCTATGGCTACACCTTC. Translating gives CASSLLPPLYGYTF. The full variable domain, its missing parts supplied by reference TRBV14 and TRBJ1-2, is EAGVTQFPSHSVIEKGQTVTLRCDPISGHDNLYWYRRVMGKEIKFLLHFVKESKQDESGMPNNRFLAERTGGTYSTLKVQPAELEDSGVYFCASSLLPPLYGYTFGSGTRLTVV.

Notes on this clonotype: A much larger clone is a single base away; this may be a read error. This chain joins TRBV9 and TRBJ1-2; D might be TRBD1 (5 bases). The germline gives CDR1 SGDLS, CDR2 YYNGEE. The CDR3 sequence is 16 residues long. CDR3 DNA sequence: TGTGCCAGCAGCGCGGGGGGGAGGCGTGGAAACTATGGCCACACCTTC. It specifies CASSAGGRRGNYGHTF.

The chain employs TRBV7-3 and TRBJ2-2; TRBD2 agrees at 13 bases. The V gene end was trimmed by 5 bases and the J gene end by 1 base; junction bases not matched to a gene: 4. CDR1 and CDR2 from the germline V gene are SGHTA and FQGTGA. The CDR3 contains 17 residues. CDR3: CASSPRTSGGNTGELFF. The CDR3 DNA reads TGTGCCAGCAGCCCAAGGACTAGCGGGGGGAACACCGGGGAGCTGTTTTTT.

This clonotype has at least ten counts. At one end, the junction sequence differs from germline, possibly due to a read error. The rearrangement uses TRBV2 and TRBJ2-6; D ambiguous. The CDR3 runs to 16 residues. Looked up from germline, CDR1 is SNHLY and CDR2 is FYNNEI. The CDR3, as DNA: TGTGCCAGCAGTACCTACCGATACTCTGGGACCAACGTCCTGACTTTC. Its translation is CASSTYRYSGTNVLTF.

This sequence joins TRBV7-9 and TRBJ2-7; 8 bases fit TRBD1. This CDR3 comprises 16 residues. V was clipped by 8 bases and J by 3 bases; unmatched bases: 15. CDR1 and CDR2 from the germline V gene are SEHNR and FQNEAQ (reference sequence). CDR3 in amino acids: CASSPTRGRHVYEQYF. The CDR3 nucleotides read TGTGCCAGCTCACCAACCAGGGGGCGACATGTCTACGAGCAGTACTTC.

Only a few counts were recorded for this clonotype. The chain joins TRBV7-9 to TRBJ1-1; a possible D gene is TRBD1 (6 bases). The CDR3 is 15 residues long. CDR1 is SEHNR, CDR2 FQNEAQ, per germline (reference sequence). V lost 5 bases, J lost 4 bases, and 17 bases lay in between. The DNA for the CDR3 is TGTGCCAGCAGCCCACAGGGACGGAGGGGCACTGAAGCTTTCTTT. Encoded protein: CASSPQGRRGTEAFF.

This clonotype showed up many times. The CDR3 DNA is TGCAGCGTTAGGATAGCGGGATCTTACGAGCAGTACTTC. It yields the protein CSVRIAGSYEQYF. This chain uses TRBV29-1 with TRBJ2-7; 8 bases map to TRBD2. Looked up from germline, CDR1 is SQVTM and CDR2 is ANQGSEA. With 5 bases clipped from V and 4 bases from J, the junction kept 7 bases outside the gene matches. CDR3 size: 13 residues.

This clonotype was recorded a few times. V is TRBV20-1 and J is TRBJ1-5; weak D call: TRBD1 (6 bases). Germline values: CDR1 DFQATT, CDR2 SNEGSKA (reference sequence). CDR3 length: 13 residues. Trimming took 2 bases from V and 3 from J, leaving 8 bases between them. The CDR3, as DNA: TGCAGTGCTAGAACAGGGAACAATCAGCCCCAGCATTTT. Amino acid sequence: CSARTGNNQPQHF.

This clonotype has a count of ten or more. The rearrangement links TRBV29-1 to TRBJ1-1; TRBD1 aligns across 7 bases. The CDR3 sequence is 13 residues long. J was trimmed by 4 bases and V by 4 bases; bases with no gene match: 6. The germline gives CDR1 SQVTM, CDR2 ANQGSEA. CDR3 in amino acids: CSVANRGGTEAFF. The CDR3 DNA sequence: TGCAGCGTTGCGAACAGGGGTGGCACTGAAGCTTTCTTT.

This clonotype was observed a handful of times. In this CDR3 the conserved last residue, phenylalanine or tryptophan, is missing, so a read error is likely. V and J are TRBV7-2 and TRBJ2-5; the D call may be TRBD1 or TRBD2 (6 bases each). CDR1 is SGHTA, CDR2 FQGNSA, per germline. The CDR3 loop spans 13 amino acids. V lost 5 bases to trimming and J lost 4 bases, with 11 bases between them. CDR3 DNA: TGTGCCAGCAGCGTCCGGGGGCGAGAGACCCAGTACTCC. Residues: CASSVRGRETQYS.

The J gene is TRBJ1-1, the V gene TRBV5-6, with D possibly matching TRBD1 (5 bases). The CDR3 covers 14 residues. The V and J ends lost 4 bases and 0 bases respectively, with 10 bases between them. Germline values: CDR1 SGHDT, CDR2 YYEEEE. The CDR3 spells CASSPLDMNTEAFF. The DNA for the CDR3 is TGTGCCAGCAGCCCCTTGGACATGAACACTGAAGCTTTCTTT.